The clone carrying this T cell receptor (beta chain) was recorded once. The data were taken from a study of blood T cell repertoires in COVID-19. Data came from immunoSEQ multiplex PCR; TCRdb stores just in-frame clones and leaves some out. The sample lists about 240,000 clones, 83% occurring once. The CDR3 runs 19 residues. V was pared by 3 bases and J by 0 bases, with 9 bases of the junction left unmatched. Germline CDR1 reads KGHDR; CDR2 reads SFDVKD. The origin of this receptor is a woman aged 40 to 50 who had been exposed to COVID-19. This chain links TRBV24-1 with TRBJ2-6; 8 nucleotides agree with TRBD2. Sequenced input: PBMCs or T cells enriched from blood (not recorded which). The CDR3 sequence: CATSDPAGAASSGANVLTF. CDR3 DNA sequence: TGTGCCACCAGTGATCCAGCGGGGGCCGCTAGCTCTGGGGCCAACGTCCTGACTTTC.